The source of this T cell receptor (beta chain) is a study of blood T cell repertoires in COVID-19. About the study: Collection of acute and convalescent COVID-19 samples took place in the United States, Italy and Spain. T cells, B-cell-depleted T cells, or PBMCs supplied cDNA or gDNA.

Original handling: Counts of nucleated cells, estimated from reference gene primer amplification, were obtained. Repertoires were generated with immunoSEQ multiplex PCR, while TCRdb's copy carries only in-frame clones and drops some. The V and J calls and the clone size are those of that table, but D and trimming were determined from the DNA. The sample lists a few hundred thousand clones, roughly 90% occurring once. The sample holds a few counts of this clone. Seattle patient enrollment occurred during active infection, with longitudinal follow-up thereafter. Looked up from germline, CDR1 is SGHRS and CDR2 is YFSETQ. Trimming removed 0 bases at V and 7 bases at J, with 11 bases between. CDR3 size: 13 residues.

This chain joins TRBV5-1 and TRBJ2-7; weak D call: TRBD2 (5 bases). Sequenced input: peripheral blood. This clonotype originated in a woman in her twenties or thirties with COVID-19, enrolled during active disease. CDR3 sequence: CASSLVASGEQYF. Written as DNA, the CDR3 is TGCGCCAGCAGCTTGGTAGCCTCGGGAGAGCAGTACTTC.